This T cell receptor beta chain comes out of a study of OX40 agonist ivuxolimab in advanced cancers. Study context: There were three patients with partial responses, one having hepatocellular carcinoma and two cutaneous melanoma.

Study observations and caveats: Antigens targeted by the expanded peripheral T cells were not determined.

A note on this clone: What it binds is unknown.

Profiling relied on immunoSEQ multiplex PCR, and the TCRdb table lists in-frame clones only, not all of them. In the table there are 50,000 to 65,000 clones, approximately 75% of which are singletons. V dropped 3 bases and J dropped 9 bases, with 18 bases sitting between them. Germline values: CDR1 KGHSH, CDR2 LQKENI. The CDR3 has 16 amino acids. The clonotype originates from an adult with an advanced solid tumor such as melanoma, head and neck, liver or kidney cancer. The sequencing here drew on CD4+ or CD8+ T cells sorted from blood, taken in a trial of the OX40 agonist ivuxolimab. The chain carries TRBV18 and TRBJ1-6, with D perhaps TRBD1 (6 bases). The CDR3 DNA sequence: TGTGCCAGCTCACCTCTACAGGGTTCCTCGGCTTCACCCCTCCACTTT. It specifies CASSPLQGSSASPLHF.